What follows are 15 T cell receptor beta chains derived from one specimen sequenced in a study of blood T cell repertoires in COVID-19. Method: immunoSEQ multiplex PCR; TCRdb's copy keeps in-frame clones and lacks some. The sample shows around 190,000 clones, about 87% of them seen only once. Sequencing was done on a sample of PBMCs or T cells enriched from blood (not recorded which). All receptors come from a man aged 18-30 years with acute COVID-19.

This CDR3 reads CASSQYRTGGPHNEQFF. The CDR3 bases are TGTGCCAGCAGTCAATACCGAACAGGGGGCCCCCACAATGAGCAGTTCTTC. The chain combines TRBV28 with TRBJ2-1; 9 nucleotides align to TRBD1. This CDR3 comprises 17 residues. V shed 5 bases and J 5 bases; nucleotides not matched to a gene: 13. In germline, CDR1 is MDHEN, CDR2 SYDVKM.

CDR3 sequence (DNA): TGTGCCAGCAGCCTAGGACAGGGGCAGGCCTACGAGCAGTACTTC. This encodes CASSLGQGQAYEQYF. The chain is built from TRBV14 and TRBJ2-7; TRBD1 agrees at 9 bases. The CDR3 has 15 residues. In germline, CDR1 is SGHDN, CDR2 FVKESK. The V and J ends lost 4 bases and 2 bases, in that order; junction bases with no gene match: 6.

The genes are TRBV11-2 and TRBJ2-1, with D unresolved. CDR1 and CDR2 from the germline V gene are SGHAT and FQNNGV. The ends were cut back, 5 bases at V and 7 bases at J, with 9 bases in the middle. This CDR3 is 12 amino acids long. This chain's CDR3 is CASSEEQNEQFF. DNA of the CDR3: TGTGCCAGCAGCGAAGAGCAAAATGAGCAGTTCTTC. The full variable domain, completed using reference TRBV11-2 and TRBJ2-1, is EAGVAQSPRYKIIEKRQSVAFWCNPISGHATLYWYQQILGQGPKLLIQFQNNGVVDDSQLPKDRFSAERLKGVDSTLKIQPAKLEDSAVYLCASSEEQNEQFFGPGTRLTVL.

The J gene is TRBJ2-7, the V gene TRBV28, with D maybe TRBD1 (6 bases). CDR1 is MDHEN, CDR2 SYDVKM, per germline. Trimming left V 6 bases short and J 2 bases short, with 17 bases between. CDR3 size: 15 residues. The DNA for the CDR3 is TGTGCCAGCAGCCTCCCCGGGCAGGGGACCTACGAGCAGTACTTC. Amino acid sequence: CASSLPGQGTYEQYF.

The chain has TRBV6-1 and TRBJ1-3, with 8 bases aligning to TRBD1. Trimming at V came to 4 bases and at J to 1 base, leaving 9 bases not matched to a gene. The germline V gene encodes CDR1 MNHNS and CDR2 SASEGT. This CDR3 spans 17 amino acids. This CDR3 is CASSGRTGGRSGNTIYF. The DNA for the CDR3 is TGTGCCAGCAGTGGACGAACAGGGGGGAGATCTGGAAACACCATATATTTT.

V and J are TRBV28 and TRBJ1-5; 8 bases are shared with TRBD1. CDR1 is MDHEN, CDR2 SYDVKM, per germline. The CDR3 extends over 16 amino acids. V gave up 5 bases and J gave up 1 base; unmatched junction bases: 7. As DNA, the CDR3 is TGTGCCAGCAGTCACAGGACAGGGACAAGCAATCAGCCCCAGCATTTT. This codes for CASSHRTGTSNQPQHF.

The rearrangement links TRBV7-9 to TRBJ2-1; TRBD2 aligns across 9 bases. Germline CDR1 reads SEHNR; CDR2 reads FQNEAQ (reference sequence). The CDR3 length is 15 residues. V was pared by 5 bases and J by 2 bases, with 4 bases of the junction left unmatched. DNA for the CDR3: TGTGCCAGCAGCCTTATAGCGGGAGCCTACAATGAGCAGTTCTTC. Its protein is CASSLIAGAYNEQFF.

The rearrangement joins TRBV5-1 to TRBJ1-1, with 11 bases matching TRBD1. Germline V gene sequence: CDR1 SGHRS, CDR2 YFSETQ. Germline trimming cut 2 bases from V and 1 base from J; bases unmatched to any gene: 7. CDR3 length: 17 residues. Written as DNA, the CDR3 is TGCGCCAGCAGCTTCCGGGACAGGGGGTGGGAGAACACTGAAGCTTTCTTT. Protein: CASSFRDRGWENTEAFF.

V and J are TRBV11-2 and TRBJ2-7, with 9 bases aligning to TRBD1. The CDR3 totals 15 residues. In germline, CDR1 is SGHAT, CDR2 FQNNGV. Trimming removed 4 bases from V and 3 bases from J; junction bases left unmatched: 7. The CDR3 protein is CASSSDRGSGYEQYF. The CDR3, as DNA: TGTGCCAGCAGCTCGGACAGGGGATCCGGCTACGAGCAGTACTTC.

The chain couples TRBV12-3 or TRBV12-4 to TRBJ1-1; 8 bases line up with TRBD1. V was pared by 4 bases and J by 4 bases, with 2 bases of the junction left unmatched. This CDR3 contains 13 residues. CDR3 nucleotide sequence: TGTGCCAGCAGTTCGGACAGGGCCACTGAAGCTTTCTTT. It encodes CASSSDRATEAFF.

The V gene is TRBV6-2 or TRBV6-3, the J gene TRBJ1-5; D remains ambiguous. Per germline, CDR1 MNHEY and CDR2 SVGEGT. The CDR3 extends over 14 amino acids. V dropped 2 bases and J dropped 4 bases, with 9 bases sitting between them. This chain's CDR3 is CASSYGRWNQPQHF. For the CDR3, the DNA is TGTGCCAGCAGTTACGGCAGGTGGAATCAGCCCCAGCATTTT.

The V call is TRBV12-3 or TRBV12-4, the J call TRBJ1-1; D is unresolved. The CDR3 contains 13 residues. V was pared by 3 bases and J by 3 bases, with 8 bases between. The CDR3 loop reads CASSLRGDTEAFF. CDR3 nucleotides: TGTGCCAGCAGTTTGCGCGGGGACACTGAAGCTTTCTTT.

The chain recombines TRBV4-1 with TRBJ1-2; TRBD1 matches at 8 bases. The length of the CDR3 is 20 residues. V lost 1 base, J lost 0 bases, and 16 bases stayed unmatched. Germline V gives CDR1 MGHRA, CDR2 YSYEKL. In DNA form, the CDR3 reads TGCGCCAGCAGCCAAGTCGGCCCCAGGACAGGGAGTAAAGCTAACTATGGCTACACCTTC. This sequence encodes CASSQVGPRTGSKANYGYTF.

CDR3 DNA sequence: TGTGCCAGCAGTTTATCAATGTTGGGGCAGGGGTTTGAAGCTTTCTTT. Residues: CASSLSMLGQGFEAFF. This rearrangement joins TRBV28 to TRBJ1-1; tentatively, D is TRBD1 (6 bases). This CDR3 contains 16 residues. V was shortened by 1 base and J by 7 bases, with 19 bases between the two germline ends. The germline V gene has CDR1 MDHEN and CDR2 SYDVKM.

The V and J genes are TRBV11-2 and TRBJ2-3; unclear D gene. CDR3 size: 13 residues. Trimming pared 3 bases from V and 0 bases from J, leaving 4 bases between. Germline V gene data show CDR1 as SGHAT and CDR2 as FQNNGV. The CDR3: CASSLQSTDTQYF. CDR3 nucleotides: TGTGCCAGCAGCTTGCAGAGCACAGATACGCAGTATTTT.